The T cell receptor (beta chain) under discussion was sequenced for a study of blood T cells in healthy people across ages. Whole-study results and caveats: It was the long-lived donors that had more naive CD4+ cells and higher diversity than aged donors.

Then a second PCR, running about 6 to 12 cycles, was carried out with a sample-barcoded 5' primer and a J-beta primer mix. Using its own MiXCR run on the 5' RACE reads, TCRdb lists one record per CDR3 protein. The sample comprises 700,000 or so distinct CDR3 sequences, 20% to 25% of which are singletons, and about 22% rests with the top ten. As to this clonotype: Its antigen is not known.

This CDR3 has 14 amino acids. The V and J ends lost 5 bases and 0 bases respectively, with 10 bases between them. CDR1 is SGHRS, CDR2 YFSETQ, per germline. No fewer than 5.5 micrograms of total RNA were isolated from every sample. This TCR was sampled from an older man in good health. The V gene is TRBV5-1, the J gene TRBJ2-3; no clear D. The sequenced sample was blood. Here the CDR3 DNA reads TGCGCCAGCAGAATCGCGGCCAGCACAGATACGCAGTATTTT. It translates to CASRIAASTDTQYF.